This entry concerns a single T cell receptor (beta chain). In this sample, this clonotype turned up many times. This receptor's antigen is unknown. Base qualities are not provided; no much larger clone lies one nucleotide away. This entry is derived from a study of T cell repertoires in cytomegalovirus infection (dated by TCRdb to the late 2010s). With respect to the entire study: Donor HLA type was relevant to the analysis, because carriage of CMV infection together with the matching HLA type was indicated by public TCR beta signatures.

Trimming removed 5 bases from V and 7 bases from J; the gene matches leave 10 bases unexplained. CDR3 length: 15 amino acids, cysteine to phenylalanine. The entry retains the CDR3 DNA only, 45 bases that are in frame from base 1. Reading the germline V gene (reference sequence) gives CDR1 SEHNR and CDR2 FQNEAQ. The data were produced on an Illumina HiSeq 1500. TCRdb redid the processing of the public reads, applying fastp at Q25 and MiXCR, and retained in-frame beta chains. Entries are consolidated by CDR3 protein sequence, retaining the most common genes and DNA. The sample data list some 240,000 distinct CDR3 sequences, and about 17% of these were observed just once. The ten largest clones represent around half of the sample. Findings and caveats that apply to the study as a whole: Carriers of CMV infection plus the relevant HLA type were discriminated by the cumulative frequency of public TCR beta family members in the study cohort and in an independent 352-donor cohort. The ex vivo response was dominated by HLA-C-restricted CMV-specific TCR beta clonotypes, which also provided the single most frequent clonotype in two of eight donors.

This receptor was identified in a human donor in good health (CMV status not recorded). Some clones in this sample may be carry-over from other donors' samples. The sequenced sample consisted of CD8+ T cells from PBMCs. This sequence uses TRBV7-9 and TRBJ1-4; 7 nucleotides in the junction match TRBD1. The base sequence is TGTGCCAGCAGCCAGACCTTCGACAGGGCTGAAAAACTGTTTTTT. It codes for CASSQTFDRAEKLFF.